The text below deals with one T cell receptor (beta chain). These data are taken from a study of T cells in Graves' hyperthyroidism and ophthalmopathy. It was RNA transcripts that yielded the amplified TCR beta CDR3 regions. The TCR CDR3 first-round RT-PCR relied on the HTBI primer set. Each CDR3 protein gets one entry after TCRdb re-called the multiplex PCR reads with MiXCR. In the table there are fewer than 900,000 distinct CDR3 sequences, roughly 15% of which are singletons. Across 18 months, stable Graves' hyperthyroidism was marked by no progression to ophthalmopathy. This clonotype originated in a young man with Graves' hyperthyroidism. Material for sequencing was blood.

The CDR3 here is CASSLVATSHPTNYGYTF. In DNA form, the CDR3 reads TGCGCCAGCAGCTTGGTTGCGACGTCTCATCCCACTAACTATGGCTACACCTTC. The rearrangement links TRBV5-1 to TRBJ1-2; D not certain. The ends were cut back, 0 bases at V and 0 bases at J, with 18 bases in the middle. From germline, CDR1 is SGHRS and CDR2 YFSETQ. The CDR3 runs 18 residues.